A single count supports the clone carrying this T cell receptor beta chain. The sample originates from a study of cytomegalovirus exposure and HLA in healthy donors. Study context: The study placed roughly four fifths of its approximately 360 genotyped donors in the Caucasian-associated ancestry cluster.

Researchers ran the PCR with 60 Vbeta and 13 Jbeta primers. TCRdb's table, derived via immunoSEQ multiplex PCR, lists solely in-frame clones and lacks some. The sample has about 130,000 clones; around 74% are singletons. These donors counted as nominally healthy when sampled, but unrecorded immune exposures were likely. The germline V gene has CDR1 KGHSH and CDR2 LQKENI. There are 13 residues in the CDR3. The junction had 0 bases not matched to a gene; V was cut back by 3 bases and J by 5 bases. This clonotype originated in a woman aged 45-65 years in good health and CMV-seropositive. Input material: PBMCs. This chain uses TRBV18 with TRBJ1-5; 8 bases are a match to TRBD1. CDR3 bases: TGTGCCAGCTCACCGACAGGGGATCAGCCCCAGCATTTT. Protein product: CASSPTGDQPQHF.